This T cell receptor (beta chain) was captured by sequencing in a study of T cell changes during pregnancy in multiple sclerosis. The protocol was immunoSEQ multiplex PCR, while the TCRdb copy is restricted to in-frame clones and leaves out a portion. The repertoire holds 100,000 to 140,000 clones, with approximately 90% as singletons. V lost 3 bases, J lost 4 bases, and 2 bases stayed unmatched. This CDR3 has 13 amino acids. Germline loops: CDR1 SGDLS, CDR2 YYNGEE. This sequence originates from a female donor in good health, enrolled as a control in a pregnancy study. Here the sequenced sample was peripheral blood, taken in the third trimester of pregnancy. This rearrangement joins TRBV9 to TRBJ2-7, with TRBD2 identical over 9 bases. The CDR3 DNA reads TGTGCCAGCAGCGGGCTAGCGGGGTACGAGCAGTACTTC. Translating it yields CASSGLAGYEQYF.